The 20 T cell receptor beta chains given below trace back to one sample, sequenced in a study of vaccination effects on CD4 cells after COVID-19. No antigen is known for these receptors. Clones were read by immunoSEQ multiplex PCR, and TCRdb kept only the in-frame ones, dropping some. The sample has some 79,000 clones; 74% are singletons. ViraFEST used viral peptide pools to expand antigen-specific CD4+ T cells before sequencing. Scientists isolated CD4+ T cells after a roughly 9-day culture period ended. The sample consisted of CD4+ T cells from PBMCs cultured with HCoV-229E spike peptides, taken before COVID-19 vaccination. The origin of the receptors is a human donor who received a COVID-19 vaccine.

This chain joins TRBV5-1 and TRBJ1-4; 8 bases match TRBD1. This CDR3 is built from 18 residues. J lost 2 bases, V lost 0 bases, and 9 bases had no gene match. Looked up from germline, CDR1 is SGHRS and CDR2 is YFSETQ. The CDR3 DNA is TGCGCCAGCAGCTTGGTGGGGACAGGAGGGGCCACTAATGAAAAACTGTTTTTT. Translating it yields CASSLVGTGGATNEKLFF.

The CDR3 loop reads CSAIEKREAFF. DNA for the CDR3: TGCAGTGCTATCGAGAAGCGCGAAGCTTTCTTT. The chain joins TRBV20-1 to TRBJ1-1; the D is unclear. The CDR3 has 11 residues. Trimming took 4 bases from V and 8 from J, leaving 11 bases between them. CDR1 is DFQATT, CDR2 SNEGSKA, per germline (reference sequence).

This clone was seen a single time. The CDR3 spells CASSRSGANVLTF. CDR3 DNA sequence: TGTGCCAGTAGCCGGAGTGGGGCCAACGTCCTGACTTTC. V is TRBV19 and J is TRBJ2-6; D ambiguous. V lost 6 bases, J lost 3 bases, and 6 bases lay in between. Germline lookup yields CDR1 LNHDA and CDR2 SQIVND (reference sequence). The CDR3 length is 13 residues.

The rearrangement uses TRBV5-5 and TRBJ2-7, with D perhaps matching TRBD2 (5 bases). The CDR3 runs 14 residues. Trimming left V 0 bases short and J 2 bases short, with 9 bases between. Germline-derived CDR1 and CDR2 are SGHKS and YYEKEE (reference sequence). The CDR3 DNA reads TGTGCCAGCAGCTTGGAAGGACTGGCCTACGAGCAGTACGTC. It translates to CASSLEGLAYEQYV.

V usage is TRBV19 and J usage is TRBJ1-3; D not certain. CDR1 and CDR2 (germline): LNHDA, SQIVND (reference sequence). The germline V and J ends were trimmed by 3 bases and 2 bases, with 5 bases remaining between them. CDR3 size: 13 residues. The CDR3 coding sequence is TGTGCCAGTAGTATCGGCCCTGGAAACACCATATATTTT. It translates to CASSIGPGNTIYF.

This chain links TRBV6-5 with TRBJ2-3; D is possibly TRBD2 (6 bases). The CDR3 is made up of 15 amino acids. From germline, CDR1 is MNHEY and CDR2 SVGAGI. The V and J ends lost 0 bases and 4 bases respectively, with 11 bases between them. Here the CDR3 reads CASSYSGGTPDTQYF. The CDR3 coding sequence is TGTGCCAGCAGTTACTCGGGCGGGACCCCAGATACGCAGTATTTT.

This chain connects TRBV12-3 or TRBV12-4 to TRBJ1-5; D remains unclear. V was pared by 6 bases and J by 6 bases, with 9 bases between. The CDR3 loop spans 12 amino acids. The CDR3 DNA follows: TGTGCCAGCAGCCCATCCGGTCAGCCCCAGCATTTT. Protein product: CASSPSGQPQHF.

The genes are TRBV2 and TRBJ1-1; 7 bases match TRBD1. Germline loops: CDR1 SNHLY, CDR2 FYNNEI. With 6 bases clipped from V and 7 bases from J, the junction kept 11 bases outside the gene matches. This CDR3 is 14 amino acids long. CDR3: CASRRDRDISEAFF. The CDR3 region has the DNA TGTGCCAGCAGGAGGGACAGAGACATCAGTGAAGCTTTCTTT.

This chain joins TRBV5-1 and TRBJ2-2; D is ambiguous. This CDR3 has 11 residues. Trimming removed 2 bases at V and 6 bases at J, with 2 bases between. Germline V gives CDR1 SGHRS, CDR2 YFSETQ. CDR3 coding DNA: TGCGCCAGCAGCTTCCCCGGGGAGCTGTTTTTT. This codes for CASSFPGELFF. Combining the CDR3 with reference TRBV5-1 and TRBJ2-2 gives the whole variable domain KAGVTQTPRYLIKTRGQQVTLSCSPISGHRSVSWYQQTPGQGLQFLFEYFSETQRNKGNFPGRFSGRQFSNSRSEMNVSTLELGDSALYLCASSFPGELFFGEGSRLTVL.

V is TRBV2 and J is TRBJ2-7; D remains ambiguous. The germline V gene encodes CDR1 SNHLY and CDR2 FYNNEI. The CDR3 sequence is 12 residues long. Trimming took 2 bases from V and 3 from J, leaving 5 bases between them. The CDR3 reads CASSESNYEQYV. CDR3 in DNA: TGTGCCAGCAGTGAATCAAACTACGAGCAGTACGTC.

This clone was seen once. The chain combines TRBV6-6 with TRBJ2-7; D is possibly TRBD1 or TRBD2 (6 bases each). Looked up from germline, CDR1 is MNHNY and CDR2 is SVGAGI (reference sequence). V lost 0 bases and J lost 6, with 12 bases in between. The CDR3 is made up of 14 amino acids. Here the CDR3 reads CASSYSAGHVEQYV. As DNA, the CDR3 is TGTGCCAGCAGTTACTCCGCGGGACATGTCGAGCAGTACGTC.

The genes are TRBV3-1 (or the pseudogene TRBV3-2) and TRBJ1-2; no firm D call. The germline CDR1 and CDR2 sequences are LGHDT and YNNKEL (reference sequence). V shed 3 bases and J shed 1 base, with 3 bases lying between them. The CDR3 runs to 12 residues. DNA for the CDR3: TGTGCCAGCAGCCAGATTAACTATGGCTACACCTTC. This translates into CASSQINYGYTF.

This clone came up once. The chain uses TRBV7-2 and TRBJ2-5, with D tentatively TRBD2 (7 bases). The CDR3 is made up of 14 amino acids. Germline lookup yields CDR1 SGHTA and CDR2 FQGNSA. V was cut by 4 bases and J by 2 bases, with 11 bases left in between. The CDR3 here is CASSWGGPQETQYF. The CDR3 region has the DNA TGTGCCAGCAGCTGGGGGGGGCCTCAAGAGACCCAGTACTTC.

This clone was detected a few times. The chain employs TRBV27 and TRBJ1-5, with 7 bases identical to TRBD1. CDR3 length: 13 amino acids. With V trimmed by 3 bases and J by 6 bases, 2 bases remained unmatched. In germline, CDR1 is MNHEY, CDR2 SMNVEV (reference sequence). CDR3 residues: CASSLTGTQPQHF. The CDR3 nucleotides are TGTGCCAGCAGTTTGACAGGGACTCAGCCCCAGCATTTT.

The chain combines TRBV6-5 with TRBJ1-2; TRBD1 matches at 8 bases. The CDR3 loop spans 14 amino acids. With V trimmed by 6 bases and J by 8 bases, 11 bases remained unmatched. Germline assignment: CDR1 MNHEY and CDR2 SVGAGI. The CDR3 coding sequence is TGTGCCAGCAGGACGTTGGACAGGGCACACGGCTACACCTTC. Protein sequence: CASRTLDRAHGYTF.

This clone was counted a few times. CDR3 in amino acids: CASSDYRDNPRLHF. The DNA for the CDR3 is TGTGCCAGCAGTGACTACCGGGACAACCCCCGGTTGCATTTT. V usage is TRBV6-6 and J usage is TRBJ1-5, with D perhaps TRBD1 (6 bases). V was clipped by 5 bases and J by 15 bases, with 23 bases between them. Germline V lookup: CDR1 MNHNY, CDR2 SVGAGI (reference sequence). CDR3 length equals 14 residues.

This chain uses TRBV29-1 with TRBJ2-1; 7 bases line up with TRBD2. Per germline, CDR1 SQVTM and CDR2 ANQGSEA. This CDR3 region has 15 residues. The J segment lost 2 bases and the V segment lost 7 bases, leaving 11 bases of the junction unmatched. The CDR3 here is CSALRVAGAYNEQFF. The CDR3 DNA follows: TGCAGCGCCCTTAGAGTGGCGGGGGCCTACAATGAGCAGTTCTTC.

V is TRBV24-1 and J is TRBJ1-1; TRBD1 matches at 7 bases. V was pared by 4 bases and J by 3 bases, with 10 bases of the junction left unmatched. Germline CDR1 and CDR2: KGHDR and SFDVKD. The CDR3 spans 16 residues. The CDR3 here is CATSDTPTGQYTEAFF. Written as DNA, the CDR3 is TGTGCCACCAGTGACACCCCGACAGGGCAGTACACTGAAGCTTTCTTT.

This rearrangement joins TRBV19 to TRBJ1-4; D is possibly TRBD1 (6 bases). The CDR3 extends over 16 amino acids. V was shortened by 7 bases and J by 8 bases, with 23 bases between the two germline ends. Germline values: CDR1 LNHDA, CDR2 SQIVND (reference sequence). CDR3 amino acids: CASTGAGGARGEKLFF. In DNA form, the CDR3 reads TGTGCCAGTACGGGGGCCGGCGGGGCAAGAGGGGAAAAACTGTTTTTT.

The chain employs TRBV10-3 and TRBJ1-1; D might be TRBD1 (6 bases). The germline V gene encodes CDR1 ENHRY and CDR2 SYGVKD. This CDR3 is built from 17 residues. V was pared by 8 bases and J by 0 bases, with 22 bases between. CDR3 in DNA: TGTGCCATCTCTAGGGAGGGGACACAAACTTTGAACACTGAAGCTTTCTTT. Translation gives CAISREGTQTLNTEAFF.